The rows below give T cell receptor beta chains drawn from one sample of a study of cytomegalovirus exposure and HLA in healthy donors. Produced via immunoSEQ multiplex PCR; TCRdb's table is partial and in-frame only. The repertoire has some 180,000 clones, around 83% of them found once; the top ten carry around 1.2%. Specimen: PBMCs. These TCRs come from a girl aged 2 to 10 in good health and CMV-seropositive. The conserved cysteine and the conserved F or W are not part of the CDR3 here. The D gene is left open where the match is weak. Part of the rows lack a size; the others show once, few, many or a class for expanded clones.

d_gene,abundance,v_gene,CDR3aa
TRBD2,once,TRBV30,AWIPGTSGRDTQY
-,once,TRBV14,ASSQVGGNTEAF
TRBD1,-,TRBV5-1,ASSYRQGSDTQY
-,few,TRBV6-6,ASSPSDYEQY
-,-,TRBV19,ASSISGAPNTEAF
-,-,TRBV14,ASSPGKGQY
-,-,TRBV10-3,AISESRTVSYEQY
-,once,TRBV25-1,AAQGGSEAF
-,-,TRBV12-5,ASGLGTSPGTRNTGELF
-,-,TRBV18,ASVSDYGYT
TRBD1,-,TRBV9,ASSARDRSTDTQY
TRBD2,once,TRBV4-2,ASSQDRTSGPYEQY
-,-,TRBV10-3,AISEAGRGKPQH
-,-,TRBV2,ASSDSSGVIYGYT
-,-,TRBV6-1,ASSEWGRGTGELF
TRBD2,once,TRBV7-9,ASSHRLAGVSEQY
-,-,TRBV5-1,ASSLYSLNTEAF
-,-,TRBV5-1,ASSPGQIYEQY
TRBD2,few,TRBV10-3,AISVRREGLIPYNEQF
-,-,TRBV6-5,ASSSLYEQY
TRBD1,-,TRBV19,ASSARDRVRGYT
TRBD2,-,TRBV28,ASTRLALSFSPQETQY
-,-,TRBV30,AWSKQPPVIVT
-,-,TRBV11-2,ASSREGHEQY
-,-,TRBV6-1,ASSDPQILTDTQY
-,-,TRBV11-2,ASSFAGENIQY
TRBD2,-,TRBV6-5,ASSYLGGVYEQY
-,-,TRBV14,ASSQEMIRGLGDEQY
-,-,TRBV4-1,ASSQVDRPGNTIY
-,-,TRBV9,ASKGPGTGELF
TRBD2,once,TRBV4-2,ASSPLGTTLYEQY
TRBD1,-,TRBV2,ASSERFGTTGTKNTGELF
TRBD2,-,TRBV7-8,ASRPLILAGGGNEQF
-,few,TRBV6-6,ASSYQGGVLGPQH
TRBD1,-,TRBV12-5,ASGLGGQVPSGELF
-,-,TRBV30,AWGGNNSPLH
TRBD1,-,TRBV9,ASSVDLRDRVGYT